Presented here are 12 T cell receptor beta chains from one specimen sequenced in a study of OX40 agonist ivuxolimab in advanced cancers. Sequenced by immunoSEQ multiplex PCR; TCRdb stores in-frame clones only, minus some. Altogether some 86,000 clones are present, about 90% being singletons, with the ten largest covering roughly 8.7%. This specimen consisted of CD4+ or CD8+ T cells sorted from blood, obtained in a trial of the OX40 agonist ivuxolimab. The receptors here all came from an adult with an advanced solid tumor such as melanoma, head and neck, liver or kidney cancer.

The rearrangement uses TRBV11-2 and TRBJ2-2; 11 bases are shared with TRBD2. The V segment lost 4 bases and the J segment 1 base; nucleotides outside the gene matches: 8. The CDR3 spans 18 residues. Germline CDR1 SGHAT, CDR2 FQNNGV. Here the CDR3 DNA reads TGTGCCAGCAGCTCGGAAAGACTAGCGGGAAGGAACACCGGGGAGCTGTTTTTT. Amino acid sequence: CASSSERLAGRNTGELFF.

This clone was detected only a few times. The chain employs TRBV28 and TRBJ1-4; 8 positions agree with TRBD1. This CDR3 spans 16 amino acids. Germline-derived CDR1 and CDR2 are MDHEN and SYDVKM. With V trimmed by 6 bases and J by 1 base, 7 bases remained unmatched. CDR3 in amino acids: CASRSTGGRTNEKLFF. The DNA for the CDR3 is TGTGCCAGCAGATCAACAGGGGGGAGAACTAATGAAAAACTGTTTTTT. The full variable domain, in which reference TRBV28 and TRBJ1-4 provide the parts outside the CDR3, is DVKVTQSSRYLVKRTGEKVFLECVQDMDHENMFWYRQDPGLGLRLIYFSYDVKMKEKGDIPEGYSVSREKKERFSLILESASTNQTSMYLCASRSTGGRTNEKLFFGSGTQLSVL.

The V gene is TRBV27, the J gene TRBJ1-2, with a weak D call TRBD1 (5 bases). The germline V gene has CDR1 MNHEY and CDR2 SMNVEV (reference sequence). The CDR3 runs 14 residues. Between the trimmed V and J ends, which lost 9 bases and 7 bases, there was a span of 21 bases. The CDR3: CARTISGGTGGYTF. CDR3 nucleotide sequence: TGTGCCAGGACCATTTCTGGGGGGACGGGTGGCTACACCTTC.

The V call is TRBV6-6, the J call TRBJ1-2, with 10 positions matching TRBD1. V dropped 6 bases and J dropped 7; count of bases not matched to a gene: 5. In germline, CDR1 is MNHNY, CDR2 SVGAGI (reference sequence). This CDR3 is built from 13 residues. Here the CDR3 reads CASSRTGGTGYTF. CDR3 DNA: TGTGCCAGCAGCCGGACAGGGGGGACTGGCTACACCTTC.

V and J are TRBV19 and TRBJ2-2; D remains ambiguous. The germline V and J ends were trimmed by 3 bases and 6 bases, with 5 bases remaining between them. Germline V CDR1 and CDR2: LNHDA, SQIVND (reference sequence). CDR3 length: 12 residues. The CDR3 bases are TGTGCCAGTAGTATCCCCCCCGGGGAGCTGTTTTTT. Translation: CASSIPPGELFF.

CDR3 in amino acids: CASRKGIWGTEAFF. CDR3 DNA sequence: TGTGCCAGCCGCAAAGGCATATGGGGCACTGAAGCTTTCTTT. This sequence joins TRBV5-8 and TRBJ1-1; D gene ambiguous. Germline V lookup: CDR1 SGHTS, CDR2 YDEGEE. V lost 7 bases to trimming and J lost 4 bases, with 17 bases between them. The CDR3 length is 14 residues.

This clone showed up just once. The DNA for the CDR3 is TGTGCCTGGAGTGTAACAGTGGGTGCATCCTTCTCTGGAAACACCATATATTTT. Its protein is CAWSVTVGASFSGNTIYF. The rearrangement links TRBV30 to TRBJ1-3; D gene uncertain. The V gene lost 0 bases and the J gene lost 0 bases, with 18 bases spanning the gap. The CDR3 totals 18 residues. Germline V CDR1 and CDR2: GTSNPN, SVGIG (reference sequence).

The chain combines TRBV6-5 with TRBJ2-1; TRBD2 matches 9 bases. J was trimmed by 3 bases and V by 0 bases; bases with no gene match: 0. Germline CDR1 is MNHEY and CDR2 is SVGAGI. The CDR3 runs to 15 residues. The CDR3 nucleotides are TGTGCCAGCAGTTACTCTAGCGGGAGCTACAATGAGCAGTTCTTC. Protein product: CASSYSSGSYNEQFF.

CDR3 sequence (DNA): TGTGCCAGCAGCTTAAGCCATTACTACGAGCAGTACTTC. It translates to CASSLSHYYEQYF. The rearrangement uses TRBV11-3 and TRBJ2-7, with unresolved D. V was clipped by 2 bases and J by 3 bases, with 8 bases between them. This CDR3 contains 13 residues. Germline V CDR1 and CDR2: SGHNT, YENEEA.

This clone has just one count. The chain recombines TRBV11-2 with TRBJ2-1, with TRBD2 matching over 8 bases. Germline V gives CDR1 SGHAT, CDR2 FQNNGV. Losses at the gene ends were 1 base for V and 9 bases for J; bases not matched to a gene: 11. There are 16 residues in the CDR3. CDR3 region: CASSLVPPPSGSEQFF. The CDR3 nucleotides are TGTGCCAGCAGCTTAGTCCCACCGCCCAGCGGGAGTGAGCAGTTCTTC.

The chain employs TRBV5-8 and TRBJ1-5, with D possibly TRBD1 on 6 matching bases. The V gene lost 1 base and the J gene lost 0 bases, with 17 bases spanning the gap. This CDR3 is built from 18 residues. From germline, CDR1 is SGHTS and CDR2 YDEGEE. CDR3 protein: CASSLRRQDLYSNQPQHF. The CDR3 DNA reads TGTGCCAGCAGCTTGAGGCGACAGGACCTATATAGCAATCAGCCCCAGCATTTT.

This chain links TRBV5-1 with TRBJ2-3; D unresolved. Germline assignment: CDR1 SGHRS and CDR2 YFSETQ. This CDR3 has 15 amino acids. V was pared by 0 bases and J by 6 bases, with 14 bases between. The chain's CDR3 is CASSLEAGRWDTQYF. CDR3 in DNA: TGCGCCAGCAGCTTGGAGGCAGGTCGGTGGGATACGCAGTATTTT.